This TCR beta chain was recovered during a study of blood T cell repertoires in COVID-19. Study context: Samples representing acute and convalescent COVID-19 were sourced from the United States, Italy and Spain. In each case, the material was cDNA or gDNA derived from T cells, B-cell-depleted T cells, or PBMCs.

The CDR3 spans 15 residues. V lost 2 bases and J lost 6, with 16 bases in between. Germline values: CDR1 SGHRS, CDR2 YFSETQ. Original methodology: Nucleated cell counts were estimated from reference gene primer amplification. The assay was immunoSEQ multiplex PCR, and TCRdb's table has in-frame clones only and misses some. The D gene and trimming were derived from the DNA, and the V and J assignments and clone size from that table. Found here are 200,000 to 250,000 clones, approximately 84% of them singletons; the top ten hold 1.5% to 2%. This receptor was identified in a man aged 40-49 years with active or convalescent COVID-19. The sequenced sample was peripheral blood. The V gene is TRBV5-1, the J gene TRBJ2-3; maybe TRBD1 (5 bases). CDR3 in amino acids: CASSFRSDKTDTQYF. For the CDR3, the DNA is TGCGCCAGCAGCTTCCGTTCGGACAAGACGGATACGCAGTATTTT.